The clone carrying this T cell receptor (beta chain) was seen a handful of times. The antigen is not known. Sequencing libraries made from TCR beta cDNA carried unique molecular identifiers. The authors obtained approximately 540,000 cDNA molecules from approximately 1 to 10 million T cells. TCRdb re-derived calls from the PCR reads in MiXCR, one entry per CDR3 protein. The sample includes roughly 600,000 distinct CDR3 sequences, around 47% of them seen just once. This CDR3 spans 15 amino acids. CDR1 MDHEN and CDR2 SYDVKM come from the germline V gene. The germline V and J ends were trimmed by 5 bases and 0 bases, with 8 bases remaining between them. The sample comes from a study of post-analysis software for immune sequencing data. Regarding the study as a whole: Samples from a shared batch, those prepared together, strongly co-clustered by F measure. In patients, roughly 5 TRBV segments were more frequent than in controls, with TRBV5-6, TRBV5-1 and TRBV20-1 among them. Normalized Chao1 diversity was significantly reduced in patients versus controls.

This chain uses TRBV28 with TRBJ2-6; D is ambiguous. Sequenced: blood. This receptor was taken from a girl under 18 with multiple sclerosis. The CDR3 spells CASSVGLSGANVLTF. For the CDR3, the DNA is TGTGCCAGCAGTGTCGGCCTCTCTGGGGCCAACGTCCTGACTTTC.